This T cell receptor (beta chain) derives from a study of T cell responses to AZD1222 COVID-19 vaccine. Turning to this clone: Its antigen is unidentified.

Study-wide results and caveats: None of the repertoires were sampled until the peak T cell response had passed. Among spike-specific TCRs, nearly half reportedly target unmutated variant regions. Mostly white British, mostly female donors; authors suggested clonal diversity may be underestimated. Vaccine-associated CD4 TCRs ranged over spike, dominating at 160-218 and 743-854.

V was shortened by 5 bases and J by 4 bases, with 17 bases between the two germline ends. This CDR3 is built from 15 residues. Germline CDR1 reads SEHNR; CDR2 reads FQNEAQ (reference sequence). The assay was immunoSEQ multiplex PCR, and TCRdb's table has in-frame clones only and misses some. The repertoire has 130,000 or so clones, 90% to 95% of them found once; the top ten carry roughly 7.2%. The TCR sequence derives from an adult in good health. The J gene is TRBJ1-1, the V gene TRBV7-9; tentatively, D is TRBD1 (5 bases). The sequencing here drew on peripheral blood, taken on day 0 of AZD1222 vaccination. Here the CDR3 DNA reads TGTGCCAGCAGCACGACCCTGGGACCGATCACTGAAGCTTTCTTT. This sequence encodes CASSTTLGPITEAFF.